Below are 6 T cell receptor beta chains sequenced from a single sample in a study of T cells after yellow fever vaccination. TCRdb called the 5' RACE reads again in MiXCR, with one record for every CDR3 protein. The profile covers over 130,000 distinct CDR3 sequences, with 7% to 9% appearing a single time and roughly 0.76% taken by the ten largest. This material consisted of CD4+ T cells sorted from PBMCs, taken 5 days after the yellow fever booster vaccination. The receptors were sampled from a young man who received the YFV17D yellow fever vaccine.

This clonotype was observed many times. This chain uses TRBV11-2 with TRBJ2-5; 8 bases line up with TRBD1. From germline, CDR1 is SGHAT and CDR2 FQNNGV. The CDR3 contains 18 residues. V was pared by 5 bases and J by 2 bases, with 16 bases of the junction left unmatched. The CDR3 DNA sequence: TGTGCCAGCAGCAAGTGGGGCGCGGGACAGGCTCCTCAAGAGACCCAGTACTTC. Amino acid sequence: CASSKWGAGQAPQETQYF.

This clonotype was observed at least ten times. The chain has TRBV20-1 and TRBJ1-2, with 9 bases fitting TRBD1. The CDR3 runs 13 residues. Germline V gene sequence: CDR1 DFQATT, CDR2 SNEGSKA (reference sequence). J lost 1 base, V lost 8 bases, and 5 bases had no gene match. CDR3 sequence reads: CSTRDRDNYGYTF. CDR3 DNA: TGCAGTACCCGGGACAGGGATAACTATGGCTACACCTTC.

This clonotype occurred many times. The V and J genes are TRBV7-9 and TRBJ2-7, with D possibly being TRBD1 or TRBD2 (5 bases each). The germline V gene encodes CDR1 SEHNR and CDR2 FQNEAQ (reference sequence). Trimming cost V 3 bases and J 2 bases, with 11 bases left between them. There are 14 residues in the CDR3. The CDR3, as DNA: TGTGCCAGCAGCTTCGCCGGGACCGCCTACGAGCAGTACTTC. It encodes CASSFAGTAYEQYF.

Details on this clonotype: Given a much more abundant clone one base away, this may be a read error. This chain joins TRBV29-1 and TRBJ2-7, with D unclear. Trimming removed 4 bases from V and 0 bases from J, with 10 bases in between. The CDR3 is 13 residues long. Germline CDR1 SQVTM, CDR2 ANQGSEA. The CDR3 protein is CSVGLGSSYEQYF. The CDR3 DNA follows: TGCAGCGTTGGTCTGGGAAGCTCCTACGAGCAGTACTTC.

This clonotype was seen many times. The chain recombines TRBV27 with TRBJ2-3; TRBD2 matches 13 bases. V trimming: 5 bases; J trimming: 3 bases; junction bases outside the gene matches: 14. CDR3 size: 19 residues. Germline CDR1 is MNHEY and CDR2 is SMNVEV (reference sequence). CDR3 sequence reads: CASSVGLLAGGPSTDTQYF. The CDR3 bases are TGTGCCAGCAGTGTAGGGCTACTAGCGGGAGGGCCATCGACAGATACGCAGTATTTT.

This clonotype was observed at least ten times. The chain combines TRBV12-3 or TRBV12-4 with TRBJ1-2; D is perhaps TRBD1 (5 bases). This CDR3 is 12 amino acids long. Trimming cost V 1 base and J 7 bases, with 7 bases left between them. The CDR3 protein is CASSLGDSGYTF. For the CDR3, the DNA is TGTGCCAGCAGTTTAGGGGACTCTGGCTACACCTTC.